Given below is one T cell receptor (beta chain) in context. Its antigen is not identified. Germline and junction disagree at one end, which may indicate a read error. This record comes from a study of cytomegalovirus exposure and HLA in healthy donors. PCR involved 60 Vbeta and 13 Jbeta primers. Data came from immunoSEQ multiplex PCR; TCRdb stores just in-frame clones and leaves some out. Among over 100,000 clones listed, approximately 10% were seen once. Germline V gene lookup returns CDR1 MNHEY and CDR2 SMNVEV (reference sequence). There are 16 residues in the CDR3. Overall study findings and caveats: A further, later analysis showed that HLA-associated TCR beta chains (compared with equally common others) were more clonally expanded.

This TCR was recovered from a woman aged 40 to 50 in good health and CMV-seropositive. The sample was PBMCs. This chain uses TRBV27 with TRBJ1-6; TRBD1 matches at 7 bases. The CDR3 DNA sequence: TGTGCCAGCAGTTTAACCGGACAGGTCGGGAATTCACCTCTCCACTTT. It is translated as CASSLTGQVGNSPLHF.